These 3 T cell receptor beta chains came from one sample sequenced in a study of T cells in Graves' hyperthyroidism and ophthalmopathy. The investigators amplified TCR beta CDR3 regions from RNA transcripts. A first-round RT-PCR of the TCR CDR3 used the HTBI primer set. MiXCR, applied by TCRdb to the multiplex PCR reads, yields one record per CDR3 protein. The sample includes a few hundred thousand distinct CDR3 sequences, approximately 15% of them seen just once. Material for sequencing was blood. The receptors originated from a woman between 25 and 40 years old with Graves' hyperthyroidism.

At least ten counts were recorded for this clonotype. V is TRBV28 and J is TRBJ2-4, with 11 bases that match TRBD1. J lost 8 bases, V lost 2 bases, and 8 bases had no gene match. Germline assignment: CDR1 MDHEN and CDR2 SYDVKM. The length of the CDR3 is 16 residues. The CDR3 loop is CASSLTWTGGRDIQYF. The CDR3 nucleotides read TGTGCCAGCAGTTTAACATGGACAGGGGGCCGAGACATTCAGTACTTC. The full variable domain, completed using reference TRBV28 and TRBJ2-4, is DVKVTQSSRYLVKRTGEKVFLECVQDMDHENMFWYRQDPGLGLRLIYFSYDVKMKEKGDIPEGYSVSREKKERFSLILESASTNQTSMYLCASSLTWTGGRDIQYFGAGTRLSVL.

Only a few counts were recorded for this clonotype. This chain connects TRBV6-1 to TRBJ1-5, with D maybe TRBD1 (5 bases). Trimming pared 6 bases from V and 5 bases from J, leaving 17 bases between. The CDR3 is 15 amino acids. CDR1 and CDR2 (germline): MNHNS, SASEGT. CDR3: CASRPPTVLDQPQHF. CDR3 coding DNA: TGTGCCAGCAGACCTCCGACAGTACTCGATCAGCCCCAGCATTTT.

There are a few counts of this clonotype. V is TRBV10-3 and J is TRBJ2-3; 11 positions match TRBD2. The CDR3 is 16 amino acids. CDR1 ENHRY and CDR2 SYGVKD come from the germline V gene. J gave up 5 bases and V 6 bases, and 10 bases lay outside the gene matches. CDR3 loop: CAIRSRLAGSVDTQYF. In DNA, the CDR3 is TGTGCCATCAGGTCCCGACTAGCGGGATCGGTAGATACGCAGTATTTT.